These T cell receptor beta chains were read from a single sample in a study of OX40 agonist ivuxolimab in advanced cancers. Method: immunoSEQ multiplex PCR; TCRdb's copy keeps in-frame clones and lacks some. The sample has around 81,000 clones, roughly 80% seen once; the top ten hold 6.6%. Specimen: CD4+ or CD8+ T cells sorted from blood, collected in a trial of the OX40 agonist ivuxolimab. The receptors were sampled from an adult with an advanced solid tumor such as melanoma, head and neck, liver or kidney cancer. CDR3s leave out the opening cysteine and the closing phenylalanine or tryptophan. The order of the fields is V gene, J gene, CDR3 protein.

v_call: TRBV28; j_call: TRBJ1-2; cdr3_aa: ASSLQGAQSQGYT
v_call: TRBV2; j_call: TRBJ2-3; cdr3_aa: ASSGGAGNTQY
v_call: TRBV7-8; j_call: TRBJ1-2; cdr3_aa: ASSRTDPYSFYGYT
v_call: TRBV19; j_call: TRBJ2-5; cdr3_aa: ASSIGASGVLETQY
v_call: TRBV10-3; j_call: TRBJ1-6; cdr3_aa: ATQRSTSRGNSPLH
v_call: TRBV11-1; j_call: TRBJ2-5; cdr3_aa: ASSLERGPGETQY
v_call: TRBV6-5; j_call: TRBJ1-3; cdr3_aa: ASSYSAGTGNTIY
v_call: TRBV28; j_call: TRBJ2-1; cdr3_aa: ASITPGSSGNYNEQF
v_call: TRBV5-1; j_call: TRBJ2-3; cdr3_aa: ASSLLGLAGSGTDTQY
v_call: TRBV19; j_call: TRBJ2-7; cdr3_aa: ASSIGTGIAYEQY
v_call: TRBV21-1; j_call: TRBJ2-3; cdr3_aa: ASSKRGGTDTQY
v_call: TRBV4-1; j_call: TRBJ2-4; cdr3_aa: ASSQDPAGGRNIQY
v_call: TRBV28; j_call: TRBJ2-7; cdr3_aa: ASRSYGGAPSYEQY
v_call: TRBV7-6; j_call: TRBJ1-4; cdr3_aa: ASSLDGKQNEKLF
v_call: TRBV19; j_call: TRBJ2-5; cdr3_aa: ASSPDGETQY
v_call: TRBV6-1; j_call: TRBJ2-5; cdr3_aa: ASSALTGGGTGTQY
v_call: TRBV6-6; j_call: TRBJ2-5; cdr3_aa: ASSSLGFGPTQY
v_call: TRBV9; j_call: TRBJ1-1; cdr3_aa: ASSGGSGYTEAF
v_call: TRBV9; j_call: TRBJ1-3; cdr3_aa: ASSVSPGGSGNTIY
v_call: TRBV5-1; j_call: TRBJ1-5; cdr3_aa: ASSLGGDQPQH
v_call: TRBV7-3; j_call: TRBJ2-7; cdr3_aa: ASSPDRGFSYEQY
v_call: TRBV5-8; j_call: TRBJ1-4; cdr3_aa: ASSSRGGRDEKLF
v_call: TRBV7-9; j_call: TRBJ2-2; cdr3_aa: ASRRTSGSSGGELF
v_call: TRBV28; j_call: TRBJ2-1; cdr3_aa: ASSSTADRGNEQF
v_call: TRBV6-6; j_call: TRBJ2-3; cdr3_aa: ASSYRRGTGPDTQY
v_call: TRBV28; j_call: TRBJ2-7; cdr3_aa: ASGPEQY
v_call: TRBV5-1; j_call: TRBJ2-1; cdr3_aa: ASSAAGAYNEQF
v_call: TRBV19; j_call: TRBJ2-1; cdr3_aa: ASANSGVGNEQF
v_call: TRBV19; j_call: TRBJ2-2; cdr3_aa: ATQDLFGAYTGELF
v_call: TRBV7-8; j_call: TRBJ2-5; cdr3_aa: ASSFRQGPETQY
v_call: TRBV19; j_call: TRBJ2-1; cdr3_aa: ATSGGYEQF
v_call: TRBV5-1; j_call: TRBJ2-2; cdr3_aa: ASSLVAGGPNTGELF
v_call: TRBV4-2; j_call: TRBJ2-2; cdr3_aa: ASSQGGSAGELF
v_call: TRBV4-1; j_call: TRBJ2-1; cdr3_aa: ASSQAGGISSYNEQF
v_call: TRBV7-9; j_call: TRBJ1-1; cdr3_aa: ASSPGVDRATEAF